This TCR beta chain was documented in a study of human T cells and chemical hapten exposure (dated by TCRdb to the early 2020s). For the study in its entirety: For sensitization, 2% DPC in acetone was applied to an approximately 2 cm by approximately 2 cm area of upper inner arm skin. Throughout the study period of 20 to 25 weeks, patients also received therapeutic DPC doses to the scalp every week. Patch tests used Finn chambers with 0.01% DPC on the upper back, scored after 6 days by International Contact Dermatitis Research Group standards. Blood for TCR sequencing was provided by twenty-nine alopecia patients at one to four time points (pre-sensitization, 2, 6 and 24 weeks). The patient cohort, mostly female, included alopecia areata with under or over 50% scalp involvement, alopecia totalis and alopecia universalis. Blood samples were taken from patients before sensitization (week 0) and then at 2, 6 and about 24 weeks after DPC sensitization. Peripheral blood TCR repertoire changes were tracked in vivo in alopecia patients during primary and secondary sensitization to the hapten diphenylcyclopropenone (DPC). The libraries were sequenced as a pool, and the TCR yield per sample differed mostly because of small variations in library volumes within the pool. Here is what the overall study found, with its caveats: Patch test score correlated positively with the number of PT1 expanded TCRs, reaching significance at thresholds 8, 16 and 32 but not at 4. DPC sensitization did not change how many TCRs were above 1 in 1000 frequency, and no evidence was found of alterations in global repertoire structure. Repeated subsampling changed both the strength of the expansion versus patch-test correlation and the threshold at which the correlation became significant. Expanded TCRs formed significantly more large CDR3 similarity clusters than pre-sensitization or healthy control sets, consistent with antigen-driven responses. Because every patient had alopecia, a presumed autoimmune disease, the patients' immune response might differ from that of healthy individuals.

Looking up the germline V gene (reference sequence) yields CDR1 PRHDT and CDR2 FYEKMQ. At the junction V is shortened by 0 bases and J by 0 bases, with 5 bases in between. Counted from cysteine to phenylalanine, this CDR3 has 15 amino acids. CDR3 DNA is the only sequence kept; it has 45 bases, read in frame from the first base. This clonotype came up many times. It has no known antigen specificity. No qualities accompany the bases; no much larger clone lies one base away. Library creation used RACE. TCRdb records NextSeq 500 as the sequencer. During library preparation, unique molecular identifiers were attached to individual cDNA molecules so that TCRs could be counted in a quantitative, reproducible way. From each blood RNA sample, both TCR alpha and TCR beta chains were sequenced. In the paper's pipeline: Samples had a median of about 96,000 TCRs, with a range from roughly 20,000 to 690,600. The Decombinator software suite was used to annotate the V, J and CDR3 of the TCR reads. Every sample was subsampled to the same number of TCRs (28,000) for the PS versus PT1 abundance plots. Expanded TCRs were defined as absent before sensitization and observed at least eight times at the 2-week time point. In-frame beta chains were kept once TCRdb had trimmed the public reads at Q25 with fastp and called clones with MiXCR. Identical CDR3 proteins give one entry, which carries the most common genes and DNA. For this entry, the V and J calls and clone size follow TCRdb and not the study's own pipeline. Counted in this sample were a few hundred thousand distinct CDR3 sequences; around 5.5% of them appeared once. The ten largest clones add up to around 8% of the sample.

The time point label on this specimen signifies: pre-sensitization, week 0. The treatment or condition label, read with the paper, signifies: therapeutic diphenylcyclopropenone sensitization with weekly scalp DPC. Blood at each patch-test visit was drawn before the patch test was applied. Patients were eligible if aged 18 to 70, diagnosed with alopecia and judged suitable for DPC therapy, and pregnant patients were excluded. Total RNA was isolated from unfractionated whole blood collected in Tempus Blood RNA tubes. Specimen: whole blood, collected in connection with sensitization to the hapten diphenylcyclopropenone (DPC). The V gene is TRBV13 and the J gene is TRBJ1-4; no D gene call is confident. This receptor was taken from a woman younger than 30 with alopecia areata. Some clones in this sample may be carry-over from other donors' samples. The CDR3 reads as follows: CASSLGPSTNEKLFF. The nucleotide sequence reads as follows: TGTGCCAGCAGCTTAGGACCCTCAACTAATGAAAAACTGTTTTTT.